Below, 7 T cell receptor beta chains from the same sample are listed, as sequenced in a study of T-cell reconstitution after alpha-beta-depleted transplantation in children. TCRbeta library preparation incorporated unique molecular identifiers. TCRdb itself ran the PCR reads through MiXCR, one entry per CDR3 protein. The table records about 98,000 distinct CDR3 sequences, 6% of them present only once. The material was PBMCs, mostly from graft donor cells, obtained 60 days after TCRalphabeta/CD19-depleted stem cell transplant. The source of these receptors is a female patient aged 2 to 10 who had a stem cell transplant for Fanconi anemia, so the T cells may come from the graft donor.

This clonotype was seen repeatedly, ten times or more. The V call is TRBV28, the J call TRBJ2-7; 7 bases are a match to TRBD1. Trimming took 6 bases from V and 1 from J; bases not matched to a gene: 9. Germline-derived CDR1 and CDR2 are MDHEN and SYDVKM. The CDR3 is 15 amino acids. CDR3 loop: CASRSVGTASYEQYF. For the CDR3, the DNA is TGTGCCAGCAGAAGCGTGGGGACAGCATCCTACGAGCAGTACTTC.

This clonotype was found many times. The J gene is TRBJ1-1, the V gene TRBV12-3 or TRBV12-4, with D maybe TRBD1 (5 bases). V dropped 6 bases and J dropped 3 bases, with 23 bases sitting between them. This CDR3 contains 17 residues. The CDR3 coding sequence is TGTGCCAGCAGAAGGGGACCTCCTGACGTGTGGTACACTGAAGCTTTCTTT. The encoded protein is CASRRGPPDVWYTEAFF.

Ten or more counts support this clonotype. This chain joins TRBV15 and TRBJ1-2; D possibly corresponds to TRBD1 (5 bases). This CDR3 has 16 amino acids. The V and J ends lost 0 bases and 6 bases respectively, with 17 bases between them. Germline V lookup: CDR1 LNHNV, CDR2 YYDKDF (reference sequence). CDR3 sequence: CATSREKGQGYHGYTF. In DNA form, the CDR3 reads TGTGCCACCAGCAGAGAAAAGGGGCAGGGATATCATGGCTACACCTTC.

This clonotype showed up many times. The V gene is TRBV18, the J gene TRBJ2-1, with a possible D match to TRBD2 (6 bases). CDR1 is KGHSH and CDR2 is LQKENI in the germline V gene. V lost 4 bases, J lost 0 bases, and 10 bases lay in between. The CDR3 extends over 15 amino acids. CDR3 protein: CASSLSSDSYNEQFF. The CDR3 DNA reads as TGTGCCAGCTCACTTTCTAGCGACTCCTACAATGAGCAGTTCTTC.

This clonotype occurred many times. The rearrangement joins TRBV12-3 or TRBV12-4 to TRBJ2-1, with 13 bases that match TRBD2. V was pared by 6 bases and J by 9 bases, with 8 bases of the junction left unmatched. This CDR3 comprises 15 residues. CDR3 protein: CASSPTSGRLGEQFF. For the CDR3, the DNA is TGTGCCAGCAGCCCGACTAGCGGGAGGTTGGGTGAGCAGTTCTTC.

This clonotype came up many times. This sequence joins TRBV5-1 and TRBJ1-1; D perhaps matches TRBD1 (6 bases). The CDR3 consists of 16 residues. Germline V gene data show CDR1 as SGHRS and CDR2 as YFSETQ. V lost 4 bases, J lost 8 bases, and 24 bases lay in between. CDR3 protein: CASSLTLFTGTNEAFF. The DNA of the CDR3 is TGCGCCAGCAGCCTAACCCTCTTTACCGGGACAAACGAAGCTTTCTTT.

This clonotype showed up just a few times. CDR3: CASSYGGTGSPLHF. In DNA form, the CDR3 reads TGTGCCAGCAGTTACGGGGGAACGGGCTCACCCCTCCACTTT. The V and J genes are TRBV6-5 and TRBJ1-6; possible D gene TRBD1, 5 bases. Deletions cut 2 bases from V and 10 bases from J, with 12 bases between. Per germline, CDR1 MNHEY and CDR2 SVGAGI. The CDR3 extends over 14 amino acids.